This TCR beta chain was captured by sequencing in a study of cytomegalovirus exposure and HLA in healthy donors. A word on this clone: Its matching antigen is unknown. An end of the junction does not agree with germline; a read error may underlie this.

General observations from the study: Previous analysis showed most TCR beta V segments were productive about 87% or about 30% of the time. Cytomegalovirus status, reportedly, was diagnosed with high specificity and sensitivity by the classifier. TCR beta chain V- and J-gene trimming was linked, in a later analysis, to a missense variant in DCLRE1C.

The CDR3 has 16 amino acids. Germline CDR1 SEHNR, CDR2 FQNEAQ (reference sequence). 60 Vbeta and 13 Jbeta primers were used in PCR. Sequenced by immunoSEQ multiplex PCR; TCRdb stores in-frame clones only, minus some. This sample carries fewer than 55,000 clones, roughly 72% of them seen once, and the ten largest clones take roughly 22%. Each of the donors was a healthy bone marrow donor. This clonotype was sampled from a woman aged 50 to 60 in good health and CMV-seropositive. V gene TRBV7-9 combines with J gene TRBJ1-1, with 7 bases lining up with TRBD1. The material sequenced was PBMCs. CDR3 residues: CASSVQLGTANNEAFF. The CDR3 coding sequence is TGTGCCAGCAGCGTTCAACTCGGGACAGCGAACAATGAAGCTTTCTTT.